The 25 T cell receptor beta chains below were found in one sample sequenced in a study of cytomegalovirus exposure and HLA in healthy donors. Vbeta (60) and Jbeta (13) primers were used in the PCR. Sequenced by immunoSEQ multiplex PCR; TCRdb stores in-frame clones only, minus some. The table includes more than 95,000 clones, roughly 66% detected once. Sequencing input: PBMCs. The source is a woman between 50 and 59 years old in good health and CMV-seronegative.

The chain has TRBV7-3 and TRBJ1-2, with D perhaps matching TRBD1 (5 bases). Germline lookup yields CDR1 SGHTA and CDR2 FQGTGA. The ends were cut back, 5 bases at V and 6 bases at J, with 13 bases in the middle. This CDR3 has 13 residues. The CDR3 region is CASSPGGENGYTF. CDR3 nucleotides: TGTGCCAGCAGCCCCGGGGGGGAGAATGGCTACACCTTC.

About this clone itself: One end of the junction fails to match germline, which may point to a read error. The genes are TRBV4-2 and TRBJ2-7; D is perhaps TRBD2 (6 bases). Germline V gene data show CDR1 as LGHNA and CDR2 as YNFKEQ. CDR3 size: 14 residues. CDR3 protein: CASSQDRSRDSCPF. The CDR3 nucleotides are TGTGCCAGCAGCCAAGACCGCTCCCGGGACTCTTGTCCCTTC.

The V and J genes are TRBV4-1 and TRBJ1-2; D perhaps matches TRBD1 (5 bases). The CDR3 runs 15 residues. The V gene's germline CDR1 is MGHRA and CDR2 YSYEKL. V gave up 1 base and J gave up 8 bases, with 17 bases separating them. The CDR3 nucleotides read TGCGCCAGCAGCCAAGCGGCTCAGGGAATGGGCGGCTACACCTTC. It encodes CASSQAAQGMGGYTF.

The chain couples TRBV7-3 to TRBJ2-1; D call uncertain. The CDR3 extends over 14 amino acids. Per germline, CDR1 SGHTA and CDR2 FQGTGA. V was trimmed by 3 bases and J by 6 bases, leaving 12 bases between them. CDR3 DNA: TGTGCCAGCAGCTTCGGGTCCCTTCTCAATGAGCAGTTCTTC. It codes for CASSFGSLLNEQFF.

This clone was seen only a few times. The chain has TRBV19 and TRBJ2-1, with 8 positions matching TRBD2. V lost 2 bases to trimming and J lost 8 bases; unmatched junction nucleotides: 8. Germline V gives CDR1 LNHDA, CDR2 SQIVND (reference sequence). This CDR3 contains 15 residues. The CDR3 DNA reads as TGTGCCAGTAGTATAACCAGCGGGAGTTTCTATGAGCAGTTCTTC. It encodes CASSITSGSFYEQFF.

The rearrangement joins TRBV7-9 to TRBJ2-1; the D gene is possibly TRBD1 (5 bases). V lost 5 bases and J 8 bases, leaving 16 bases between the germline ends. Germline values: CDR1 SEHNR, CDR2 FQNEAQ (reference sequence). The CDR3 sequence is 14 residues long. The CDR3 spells CASSPGHPTDEQFF. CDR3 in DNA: TGTGCCAGCAGCCCAGGACACCCCACCGATGAGCAGTTCTTC.

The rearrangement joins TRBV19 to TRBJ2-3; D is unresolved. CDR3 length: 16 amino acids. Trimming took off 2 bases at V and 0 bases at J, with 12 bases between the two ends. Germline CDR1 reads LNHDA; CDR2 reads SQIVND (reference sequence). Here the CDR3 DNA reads TGTGCCAGTAGTATACCTAGAATTGGGAGCACAGATACGCAGTATTTT. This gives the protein CASSIPRIGSTDTQYF. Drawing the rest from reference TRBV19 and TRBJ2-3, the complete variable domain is DGGITQSPKYLFRKEGQNVTLSCEQNLNHDAMYWYRQDPGQGLRLIYYSQIVNDFQKGDIAEGYSVSREKKESFPLTVTSAQKNPTAFYLCASSIPRIGSTDTQYFGPGTRLTVL.

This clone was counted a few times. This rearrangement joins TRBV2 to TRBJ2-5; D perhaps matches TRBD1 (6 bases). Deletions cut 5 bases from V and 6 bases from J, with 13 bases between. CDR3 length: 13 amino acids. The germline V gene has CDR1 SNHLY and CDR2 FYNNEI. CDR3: CASSLGGSQTQYF. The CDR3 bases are TGTGCCAGCAGTCTAGGGGGTTCGCAGACCCAGTACTTC.

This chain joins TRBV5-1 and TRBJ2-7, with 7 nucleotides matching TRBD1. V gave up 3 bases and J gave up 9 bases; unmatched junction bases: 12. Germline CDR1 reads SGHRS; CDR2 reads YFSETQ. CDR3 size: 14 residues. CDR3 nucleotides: TGCGCCAGCAGCTCGGAGACAGGGTCGTTTGGGCAGTACTTC. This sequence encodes CASSSETGSFGQYF.

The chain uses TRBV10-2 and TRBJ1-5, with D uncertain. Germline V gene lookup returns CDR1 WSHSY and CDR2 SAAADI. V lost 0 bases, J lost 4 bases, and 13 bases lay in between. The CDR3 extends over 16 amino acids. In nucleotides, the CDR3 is TGCGCCAGCAGTGAGTCGTCGTGGCAGACTAATCAGCCCCAGCATTTT. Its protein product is CASSESSWQTNQPQHF.

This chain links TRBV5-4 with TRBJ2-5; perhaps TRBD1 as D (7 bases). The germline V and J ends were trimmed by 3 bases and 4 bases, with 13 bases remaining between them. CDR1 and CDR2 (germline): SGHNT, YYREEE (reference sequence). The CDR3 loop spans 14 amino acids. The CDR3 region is CASSSRQGGETQYF. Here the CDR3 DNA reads TGTGCCAGCAGCTCCCGACAGGGAGGAGAGACCCAGTACTTC.

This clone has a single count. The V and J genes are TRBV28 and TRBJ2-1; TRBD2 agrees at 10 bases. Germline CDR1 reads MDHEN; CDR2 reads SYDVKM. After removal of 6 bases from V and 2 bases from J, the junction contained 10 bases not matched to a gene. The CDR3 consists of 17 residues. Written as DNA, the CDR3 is TGTGCCAGCAGCATAATAACTAGCGGGGCAACCTACAATGAGCAGTTCTTC. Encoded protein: CASSIITSGATYNEQFF.

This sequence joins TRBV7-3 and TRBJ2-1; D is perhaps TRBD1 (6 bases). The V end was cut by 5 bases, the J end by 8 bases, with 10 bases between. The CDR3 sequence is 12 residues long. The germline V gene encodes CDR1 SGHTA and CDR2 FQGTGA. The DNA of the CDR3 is TGTGCCAGCAGCGCGGCAGGGGATGAGCAGTTCTTC. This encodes CASSAAGDEQFF.

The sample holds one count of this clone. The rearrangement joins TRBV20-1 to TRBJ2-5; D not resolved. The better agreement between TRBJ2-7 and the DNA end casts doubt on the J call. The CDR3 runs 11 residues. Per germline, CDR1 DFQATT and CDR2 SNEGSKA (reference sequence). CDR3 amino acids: CSASLLSEQYF. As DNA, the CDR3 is TGCAGTGCCTCCCTACTTAGCGAGCAGTACTTC.

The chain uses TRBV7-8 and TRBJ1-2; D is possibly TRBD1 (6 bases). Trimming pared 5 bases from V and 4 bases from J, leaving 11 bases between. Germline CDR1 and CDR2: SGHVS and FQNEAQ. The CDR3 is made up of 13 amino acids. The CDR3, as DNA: TGTGCCAGCAGCCTTCGGGACACCTATGGCTACACCTTC. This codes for CASSLRDTYGYTF.

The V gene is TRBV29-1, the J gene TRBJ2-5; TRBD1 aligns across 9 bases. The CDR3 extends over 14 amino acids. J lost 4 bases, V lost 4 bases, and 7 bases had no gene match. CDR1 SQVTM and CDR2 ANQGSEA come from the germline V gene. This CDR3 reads CSVGIGTGRETQYF. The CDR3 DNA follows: TGCAGCGTTGGGATCGGGACAGGGCGAGAGACCCAGTACTTC.

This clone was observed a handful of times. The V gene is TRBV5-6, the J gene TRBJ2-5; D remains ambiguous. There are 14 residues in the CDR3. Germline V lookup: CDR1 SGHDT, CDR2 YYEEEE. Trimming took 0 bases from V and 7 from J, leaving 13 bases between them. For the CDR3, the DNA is TGTGCCAGCAGCTTGGGTCGCGTTACGCGGACCCAGTACTTC. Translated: CASSLGRVTRTQYF. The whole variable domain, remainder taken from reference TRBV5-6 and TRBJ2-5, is DAGVTQSPTHLIKTRGQQVTLRCSPKSGHDTVSWYQQALGQGPQFIFQYYEEEERQRGNFPDRFSGHQFPNYSSELNVNALLLGDSALYLCASSLGRVTRTQYFGPGTRLLVL.

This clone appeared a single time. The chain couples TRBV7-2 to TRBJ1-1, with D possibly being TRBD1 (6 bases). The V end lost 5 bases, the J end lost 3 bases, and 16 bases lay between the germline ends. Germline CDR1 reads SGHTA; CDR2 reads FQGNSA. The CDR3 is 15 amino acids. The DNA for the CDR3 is TGTGCCAGCAGCCTACAGGGTCCTAGGGACACTGAAGCTTTCTTT. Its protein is CASSLQGPRDTEAFF.

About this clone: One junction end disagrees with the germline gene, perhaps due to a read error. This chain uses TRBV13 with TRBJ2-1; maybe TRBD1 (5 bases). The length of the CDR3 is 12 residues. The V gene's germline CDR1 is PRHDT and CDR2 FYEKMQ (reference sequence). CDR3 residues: CASSLGGRQGLF. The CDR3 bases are TGTGCCAGCAGCTTAGGAGGCAGGCAGGGCCTCTTC.

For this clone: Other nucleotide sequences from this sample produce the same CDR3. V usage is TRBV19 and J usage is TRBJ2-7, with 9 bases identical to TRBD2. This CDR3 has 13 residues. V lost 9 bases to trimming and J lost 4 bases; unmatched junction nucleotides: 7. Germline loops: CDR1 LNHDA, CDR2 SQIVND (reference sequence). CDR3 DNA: TGTGCCAGCAGTGCGGGAGGGCCTTACGAGCAGTACTTC. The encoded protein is CASSAGGPYEQYF.

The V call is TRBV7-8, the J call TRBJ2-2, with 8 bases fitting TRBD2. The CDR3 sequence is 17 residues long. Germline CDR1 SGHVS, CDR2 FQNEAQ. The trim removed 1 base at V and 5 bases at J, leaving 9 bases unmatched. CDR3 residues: CASSLVSGGGITGELFF. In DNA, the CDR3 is TGTGCCAGCAGCTTAGTCAGCGGGGGTGGTATTACCGGGGAGCTGTTTTTT.

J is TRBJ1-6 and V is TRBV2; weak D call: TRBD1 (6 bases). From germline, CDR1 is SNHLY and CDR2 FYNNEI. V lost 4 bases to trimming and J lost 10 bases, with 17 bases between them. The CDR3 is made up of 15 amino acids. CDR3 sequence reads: CASSGQGGGESPLHF. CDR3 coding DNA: TGTGCCAGCAGTGGTCAAGGGGGAGGGGAGTCACCCCTCCACTTT.

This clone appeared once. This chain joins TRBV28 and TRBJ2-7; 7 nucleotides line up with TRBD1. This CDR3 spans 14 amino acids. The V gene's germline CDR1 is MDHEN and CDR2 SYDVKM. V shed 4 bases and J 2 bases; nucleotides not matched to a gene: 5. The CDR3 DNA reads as TGTGCCAGCAGTTCGACAGGGCTGACCTACGAGCAGTACTTC. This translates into CASSSTGLTYEQYF.

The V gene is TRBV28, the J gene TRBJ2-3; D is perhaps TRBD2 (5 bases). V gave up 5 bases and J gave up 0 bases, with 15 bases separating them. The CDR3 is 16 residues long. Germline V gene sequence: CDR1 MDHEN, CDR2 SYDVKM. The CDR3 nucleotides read TGTGCCAGCAGTGGAAGGGTCGGGATTAGCACAGATACGCAGTATTTT. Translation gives CASSGRVGISTDTQYF.

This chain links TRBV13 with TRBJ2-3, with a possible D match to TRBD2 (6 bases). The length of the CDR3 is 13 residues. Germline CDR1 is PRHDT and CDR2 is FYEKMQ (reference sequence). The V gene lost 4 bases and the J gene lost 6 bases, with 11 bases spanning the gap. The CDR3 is CASSSGTYDTQYF. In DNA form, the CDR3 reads TGTGCCAGCAGCTCCGGGACTTATGATACGCAGTATTTT.